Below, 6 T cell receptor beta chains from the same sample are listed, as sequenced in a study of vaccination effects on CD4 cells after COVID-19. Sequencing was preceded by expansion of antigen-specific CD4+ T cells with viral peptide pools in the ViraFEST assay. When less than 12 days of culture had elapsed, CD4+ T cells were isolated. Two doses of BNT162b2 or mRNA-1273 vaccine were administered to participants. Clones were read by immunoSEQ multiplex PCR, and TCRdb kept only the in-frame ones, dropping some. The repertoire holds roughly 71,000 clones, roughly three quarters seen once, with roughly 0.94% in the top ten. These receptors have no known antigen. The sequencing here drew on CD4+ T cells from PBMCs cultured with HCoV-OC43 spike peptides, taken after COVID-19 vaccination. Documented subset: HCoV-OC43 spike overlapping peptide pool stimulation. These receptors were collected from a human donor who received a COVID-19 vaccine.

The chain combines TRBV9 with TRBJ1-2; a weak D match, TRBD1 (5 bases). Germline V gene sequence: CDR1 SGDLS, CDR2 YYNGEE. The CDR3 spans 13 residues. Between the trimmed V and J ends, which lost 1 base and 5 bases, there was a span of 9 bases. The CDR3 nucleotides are TGTGCCAGCAGCGTAAACAGGTTTTATGGCTACACCTTC. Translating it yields CASSVNRFYGYTF.

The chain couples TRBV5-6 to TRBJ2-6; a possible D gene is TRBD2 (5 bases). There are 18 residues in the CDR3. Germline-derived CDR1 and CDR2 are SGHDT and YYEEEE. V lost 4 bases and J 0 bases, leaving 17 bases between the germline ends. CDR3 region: CASSRATTVPSGANVLTF. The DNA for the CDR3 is TGTGCCAGCAGCCGGGCGACTACCGTACCCTCTGGGGCCAACGTCCTGACTTTC.

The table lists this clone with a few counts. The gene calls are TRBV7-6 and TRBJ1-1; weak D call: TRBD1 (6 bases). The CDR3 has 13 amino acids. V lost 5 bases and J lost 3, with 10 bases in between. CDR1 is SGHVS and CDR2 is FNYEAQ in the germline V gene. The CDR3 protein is CASSLQGYTEAFF. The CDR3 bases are TGTGCCAGCAGCCTACAGGGTTACACTGAAGCTTTCTTT.

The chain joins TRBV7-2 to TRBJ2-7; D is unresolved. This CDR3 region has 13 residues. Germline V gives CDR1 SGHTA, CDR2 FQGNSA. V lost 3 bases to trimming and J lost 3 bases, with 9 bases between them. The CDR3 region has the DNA TGTGCCAGCAGCTTTAGACCCCGCTACGAGCAGTACGTC. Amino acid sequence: CASSFRPRYEQYV.

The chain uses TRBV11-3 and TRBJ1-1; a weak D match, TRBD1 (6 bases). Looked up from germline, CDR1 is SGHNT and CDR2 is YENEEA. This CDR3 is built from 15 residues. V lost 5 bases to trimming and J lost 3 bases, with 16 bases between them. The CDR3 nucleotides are TGTGCCAGCAGCCTAGGCGGGGGCCGGGACACTGAAGCTTTCTTT. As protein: CASSLGGGRDTEAFF.

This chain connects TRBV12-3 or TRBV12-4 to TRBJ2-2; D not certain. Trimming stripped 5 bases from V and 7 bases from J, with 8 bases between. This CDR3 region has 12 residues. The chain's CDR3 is CASSQLGGELFF. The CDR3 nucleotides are TGTGCCAGCAGTCAGCTGGGCGGGGAGCTGTTTTTT.